This T cell receptor beta chain was observed in a study of blood T cell repertoires in COVID-19. Study details: From T cells, B-cell-depleted T cells, or PBMCs came the material, which was cDNA or gDNA.

Only in-frame clones appear in the TCRdb table, and some are missing; sequencing was by immunoSEQ multiplex PCR. This sample yields 200,000 to 250,000 clones, of which around 82% are seen a single time; about 4.5% belongs to the top ten. The study recruited people aged about 18 to 95 years across approximately 24 US areas. Trimming pared 5 bases from V and 2 bases from J, leaving 4 bases between. CDR3 length: 13 residues. CDR1 MGHDK and CDR2 SYGVNS come from the germline V gene. The receptor was derived from a man aged 25-45 years with acute COVID-19. The specimen was PBMCs or T cells enriched from blood (not recorded which). This chain links TRBV25-1 with TRBJ2-6; D call uncertain. The CDR3 protein is CASSSAGANVLTF. CDR3 in DNA: TGTGCCAGCAGTTCGGCTGGGGCCAACGTCCTGACTTTC.